Below, 19 T cell receptor beta chains from the same sample are listed, as sequenced in a study of T-cell memory formation after mild COVID-19. TCRdb passed the 5' RACE reads through MiXCR, listing each CDR3 protein once. Among roughly 500,000 distinct CDR3 sequences listed, about a fifth were seen once. The specimen sequenced was PBMCs or a T cell subset sorted from them (not recorded which). The receptors were sampled from an adult woman who had mild COVID-19 (a few samples of this study predate the infection). Cell type and time point are not known.

DNA of the CDR3: TGTGCCAGTAGTTTCTCCGGGACTAGTCCCTACGAGCAGTACTTC. It codes for CASSFSGTSPYEQYF. The chain joins TRBV19 to TRBJ2-7; 8 nucleotides align to TRBD2. The CDR3 has 15 residues. Germline CDR1 is LNHDA and CDR2 is SQIVND (reference sequence). V lost 5 bases to trimming and J lost 2 bases; unmatched junction nucleotides: 8. Full variable domain (rest looked up from reference TRBV19 and TRBJ2-7): DGGITQSPKYLFRKEGQNVTLSCEQNLNHDAMYWYRQDPGQGLRLIYYSQIVNDFQKGDIAEGYSVSREKKESFPLTVTSAQKNPTAFYLCASSFSGTSPYEQYFGPGTRLTVT.

J is TRBJ2-7 and V is TRBV19; 8 nucleotides align to TRBD1. Germline V lookup: CDR1 LNHDA, CDR2 SQIVND (reference sequence). There are 13 residues in the CDR3. Unmatched junction bases numbered 8, after V lost 10 bases and J lost 3 bases. The CDR3 coding sequence is TGTGCCACTGAGGACAGGGACCGCTACGAGCAGTACTTC. Encoded protein: CATEDRDRYEQYF.

The rearrangement joins TRBV5-1 to TRBJ2-3; 10 nucleotides line up with TRBD2. The CDR3 consists of 18 residues. Trimming at V came to 0 bases and at J to 0 bases, leaving 7 bases not matched to a gene. In germline, CDR1 is SGHRS, CDR2 YFSETQ. The CDR3 bases are TGCGCCAGCAGCTTGGATAGTAGCGGGGGGCGAAGCACAGATACGCAGTATTTT. Translated, it gives CASSLDSSGGRSTDTQYF.

A few counts support this clonotype. The chain is built from TRBV20-1 and TRBJ2-5; D is unclear. Trimming cost V 3 bases and J 4 bases, with 15 bases left between them. The CDR3 covers 14 residues. CDR1 is DFQATT, CDR2 SNEGSKA, per germline (reference sequence). Here the CDR3 DNA reads TGCAGTGCTAGGTTCGGCCAAGGACGAGAGACCCAGTACTTC. As protein: CSARFGQGRETQYF.

This chain joins TRBV6-1 and TRBJ1-5, with unresolved D. Trimming pared 2 bases from V and 4 bases from J, leaving 12 bases between. The CDR3 runs to 15 residues. The V gene's germline CDR1 is MNHNS and CDR2 SASEGT. CDR3 in amino acids: CASSESIWENQPQHF. For the CDR3, the DNA is TGTGCCAGCAGTGAATCGATATGGGAGAATCAGCCCCAGCATTTT.

This clonotype was observed a handful of times. The V call is TRBV15, the J call TRBJ1-4; D ambiguous. Trimming took 0 bases from V and 3 from J, leaving 8 bases between them. Germline CDR1 and CDR2: LNHNV and YYDKDF (reference sequence). The CDR3 is 15 amino acids. CDR3 DNA: TGTGCCACCAGCAGAGATCGGCTGTCTAATGAAAAACTGTTTTTT. Translating gives CATSRDRLSNEKLFF.

This clonotype appeared a few times. This chain uses TRBV9 with TRBJ2-3; D not certain. Per germline, CDR1 SGDLS and CDR2 YYNGEE. V was shortened by 3 bases and J by 0 bases, with 11 bases between the two germline ends. The CDR3 covers 15 residues. CDR3 sequence reads: CASSDPSDSTDTQYF. The CDR3 DNA reads TGTGCCAGCAGCGACCCAAGTGATAGCACAGATACGCAGTATTTT.

The chain recombines TRBV6-6 with TRBJ1-3; D not certain. Germline V gives CDR1 MNHNY, CDR2 SVGAGI (reference sequence). There are 13 residues in the CDR3. The germline V and J ends were trimmed by 6 bases and 4 bases, with 10 bases remaining between them. The CDR3 spells CASSRVLGNTIYF. The CDR3 nucleotides read TGTGCCAGCAGCCGGGTGTTGGGAAACACCATATATTTT.

This clonotype has more than one count but fewer than ten. This rearrangement joins TRBV7-2 to TRBJ2-5; 8 nucleotides line up with TRBD1. The V gene's germline CDR1 is SGHTA and CDR2 FQGNSA. Germline trimming cut 5 bases from V and 7 bases from J; bases unmatched to any gene: 9. The CDR3 is 14 residues long. This CDR3 reads CASSHRQGLGTQYF. In DNA form, the CDR3 reads TGTGCCAGCAGCCATAGACAGGGGCTGGGGACCCAGTACTTC.

This clonotype was found a few times. The chain combines TRBV12-3 or TRBV12-4 with TRBJ2-7; 10 bases match TRBD2. V lost 5 bases and J lost 6; bases outside the gene matches: 7. This CDR3 region has 14 residues. CDR3 loop: CASSPNSGGTEQYF. The CDR3 nucleotides read TGTGCCAGCAGTCCGAATAGCGGGGGGACCGAGCAGTACTTC.

The chain links TRBV3-1 to TRBJ2-7; 7 nucleotides line up with TRBD2. J was trimmed by 7 bases and V by 1 base; bases with no gene match: 4. Germline V lookup: CDR1 LGHDT, CDR2 YNNKEL (reference sequence). The CDR3 runs to 13 residues. CDR3 DNA sequence: TGTGCCAGCAGCCAAGGGTTTAGCGGGGAGCAGTACTTC. Amino acids: CASSQGFSGEQYF.

The chain joins TRBV20-1 to TRBJ2-7; D gene ambiguous. This CDR3 has 12 residues. V gave up 3 bases and J gave up 2 bases, with 8 bases separating them. Germline V lookup: CDR1 DFQATT, CDR2 SNEGSKA (reference sequence). In DNA, the CDR3 is TGCAGTGCTAGGGGGTCCGCCTACGAGCAGTACTTC. Amino acids: CSARGSAYEQYF.

This clonotype was seen only a few times. CDR3 residues: CASSYARGPGGYEQYF. In DNA form, the CDR3 reads TGTGCCAGCAGTTACGCTAGGGGCCCCGGGGGATACGAGCAGTACTTC. This chain joins TRBV6-6 and TRBJ2-7; weak D call: TRBD2 (6 bases). The CDR3 is made up of 16 amino acids. The V gene lost 2 bases and the J gene lost 4 bases, with 18 bases spanning the gap. Germline V gene sequence: CDR1 MNHNY, CDR2 SVGAGI (reference sequence).

This clonotype showed up just a few times. V usage is TRBV11-2 and J usage is TRBJ1-1; 7 nucleotides match TRBD1. This CDR3 is 15 amino acids long. Per the germline V gene, CDR1 is SGHAT and CDR2 is FQNNGV. Trimming cost V 5 bases and J 5 bases; bases outside gene matches: 11. The CDR3 here is CASSPPTGRKTEAFF. CDR3 DNA sequence: TGTGCCAGCAGCCCCCCGACAGGGAGGAAAACTGAAGCTTTCTTT.

This chain joins TRBV27 and TRBJ2-2; 8 bases map to TRBD1. Unmatched junction bases numbered 4, after V lost 4 bases and J lost 6 bases. Germline V gene data show CDR1 as MNHEY and CDR2 as SMNVEV (reference sequence). CDR3 size: 14 residues. The CDR3 sequence: CASSWTGIAGELFF. DNA of the CDR3: TGTGCCAGCAGTTGGACAGGGATCGCCGGGGAGCTGTTTTTT.

This clonotype has more than one count but fewer than ten. The gene calls are TRBV30 and TRBJ1-5; perhaps TRBD1 as D (5 bases). Trimming took off 1 base at V and 2 bases at J, with 18 bases between the two ends. The CDR3 is made up of 17 amino acids. In germline, CDR1 is GTSNPN, CDR2 SVGIG (reference sequence). The CDR3 nucleotides are TGTGCCTGGAGTGCCACCATGGGAAAAGGGGGCAATCAGCCCCAGCATTTT. It encodes CAWSATMGKGGNQPQHF. Full variable domain (missing parts from reference TRBV30 and TRBJ1-5): SQTIHQWPATLVQPVGSPLSLECTVEGTSNPNLYWYRQAAGRGLQLLFYSVGIGQISSEVPQNLSASRPQDRQFILSSKKLLLSDSGFYLCAWSATMGKGGNQPQHFGDGTRLSIL.

This sequence joins TRBV10-3 and TRBJ2-2; D gene ambiguous. Germline V gene lookup returns CDR1 ENHRY and CDR2 SYGVKD. The CDR3 spans 14 residues. V was trimmed by 4 bases and J by 3 bases, leaving 9 bases between them. The CDR3 is CAISGRTYTGELFF. CDR3 bases: TGTGCCATCAGTGGAAGGACCTACACCGGGGAGCTGTTTTTT.

The genes are TRBV28 and TRBJ1-2; tentatively, D is TRBD1 (5 bases). The CDR3 spans 12 residues. The V and J ends lost 6 bases and 8 bases respectively, with 13 bases between them. Germline V gives CDR1 MDHEN, CDR2 SYDVKM. CDR3 in DNA: TGTGCCAGCAGCAGGGTCGGAGGAGGCTACACCTTC. This sequence encodes CASSRVGGGYTF.

The chain combines TRBV27 with TRBJ1-5, with no clear D. The germline gives CDR1 MNHEY, CDR2 SMNVEV (reference sequence). There are 11 residues in the CDR3. With 10 bases removed from V and 1 base from J, the gap between germline ends came to 5 bases. The CDR3 reads CATGSNQPQHF. DNA of the CDR3: TGTGCCACGGGAAGCAATCAGCCCCAGCATTTT.